This TCR beta chain was recovered during a study of cytomegalovirus exposure and HLA in healthy donors (dated by TCRdb to 2015 to 2018). At the level of the whole study: The 670 or so repertoires of the first cohort and the roughly 120 validation repertoires were produced on the same platform, according to a later analysis. A separate validation cohort of 100 to 150 different subjects was used in addition to the approximately 640-subject first cohort. The aim of the study was to test whether cataloging public T cell receptors could identify signatures of past pathogen exposure. To predict cytomegalovirus infection status, the study brought together high-throughput TCR immunosequencing, statistical association of individual TCRs with disease status, and machine learning. The paper's findings and limits, for the study overall: In both the original and validation cohorts, the classifier was reported to diagnose cytomegalovirus status with high specificity and sensitivity. Most TCR sequences were seen in very few donors, while some public TCRs were found in many individuals. The validation cohort had no HLA typing available for a later analysis, so co-occurrence within that cohort was assessed over all 110 or so repertoires. It was suggested by the authors that the approach could potentially be generalized to other disease states and immunological phenotypes. In a later analysis, TCRs clustered in the first cohort were found to also tend to co-occur in the 120 or so validation repertoires, with 94% of cluster scores above 0. A few of the identified cytomegalovirus-associated TCR beta chains were confirmed in vitro to be specific for cytomegalovirus antigens. The study gave a list of about 150 TCR beta chains associated with cytomegalovirus.

A note on this clone: Its cognate antigen has yet to be identified. Base qualities are not provided; no much larger clone lies one nucleotide away.

CDR3 length: 15 amino acids, cysteine to phenylalanine. The kept DNA is CDR3 alone, 45 bases in frame from the first base. Here V drops 6 bases and J drops 1 base, and the junction holds 4 bases not matched to any gene. The germline V gene sets CDR1 to SNHLY and CDR2 to FYNNEI. The donors were included in the validation cohort of 120 subjects, a group kept apart from the 666-subject first cohort. Preparation of the library involved the immunoSEQ multiplex PCR assay. The study's processing was this. To diagnose cytomegalovirus status from the catalog of TCR beta chain sequences, a statistical classification framework was built. The clones in this table, taken by TCRdb from immuneACCESS, are in-frame only. Not every clone is retained; where verified, under half of the shortfall comes from an unresolved V gene, and the cause of the rest is unknown. V and J calls and clone size are those listed in that table; D and trimming were worked out from the DNA. The sample records about 110,000 clones, 88% of which are singletons. Of the sample, around 1.7% is held by the ten largest clones.

The receptor was derived from a woman aged 18-35 years in good health and CMV-seropositive. Sample: PBMCs. Rearrangement joined TRBV2 to TRBJ1-5; 9 nucleotides in the junction match TRBD1. CDR3 protein: CASSLGQGSNQPQHF. The sequenced DNA: TGTGCCAGCAGCCTCGGACAGGGGAGCAATCAGCCCCAGCATTTT.